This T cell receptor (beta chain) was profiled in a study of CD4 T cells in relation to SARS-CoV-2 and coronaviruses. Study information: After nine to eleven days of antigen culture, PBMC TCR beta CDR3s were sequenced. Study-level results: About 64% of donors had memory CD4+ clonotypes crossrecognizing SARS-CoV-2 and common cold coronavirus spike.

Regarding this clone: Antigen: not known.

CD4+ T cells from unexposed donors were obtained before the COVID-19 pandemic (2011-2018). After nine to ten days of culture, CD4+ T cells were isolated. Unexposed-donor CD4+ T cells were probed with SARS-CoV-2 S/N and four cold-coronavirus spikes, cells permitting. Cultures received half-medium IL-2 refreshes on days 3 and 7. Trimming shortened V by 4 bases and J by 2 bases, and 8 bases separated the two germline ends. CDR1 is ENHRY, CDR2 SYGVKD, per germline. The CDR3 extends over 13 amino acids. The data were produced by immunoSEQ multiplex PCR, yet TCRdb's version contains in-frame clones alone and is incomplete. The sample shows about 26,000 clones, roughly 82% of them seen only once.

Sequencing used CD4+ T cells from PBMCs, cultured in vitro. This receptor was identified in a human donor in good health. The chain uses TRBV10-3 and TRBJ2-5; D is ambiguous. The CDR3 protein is CAISGGGQETQYF. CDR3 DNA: TGTGCCATCAGTGGAGGCGGTCAAGAGACCCAGTACTTC.